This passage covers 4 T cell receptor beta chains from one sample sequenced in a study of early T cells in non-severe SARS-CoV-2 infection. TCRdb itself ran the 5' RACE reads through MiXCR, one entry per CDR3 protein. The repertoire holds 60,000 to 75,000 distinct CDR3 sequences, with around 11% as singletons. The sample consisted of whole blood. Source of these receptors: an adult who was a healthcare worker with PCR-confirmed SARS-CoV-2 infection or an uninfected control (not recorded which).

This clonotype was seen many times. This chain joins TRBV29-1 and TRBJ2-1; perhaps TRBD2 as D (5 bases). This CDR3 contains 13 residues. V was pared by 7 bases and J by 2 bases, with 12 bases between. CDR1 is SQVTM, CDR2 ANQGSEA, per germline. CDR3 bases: TGCAGCGCACGAGGGTTGGCCTACAATGAGCAGTTCTTC. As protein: CSARGLAYNEQFF.

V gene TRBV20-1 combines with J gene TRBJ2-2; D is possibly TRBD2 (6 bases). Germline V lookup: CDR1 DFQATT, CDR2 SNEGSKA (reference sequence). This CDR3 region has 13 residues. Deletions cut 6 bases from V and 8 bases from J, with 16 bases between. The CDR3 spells CSAGSGLGGELFF. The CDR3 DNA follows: TGCAGTGCGGGTAGCGGATTGGGGGGGGAGCTGTTTTTT.

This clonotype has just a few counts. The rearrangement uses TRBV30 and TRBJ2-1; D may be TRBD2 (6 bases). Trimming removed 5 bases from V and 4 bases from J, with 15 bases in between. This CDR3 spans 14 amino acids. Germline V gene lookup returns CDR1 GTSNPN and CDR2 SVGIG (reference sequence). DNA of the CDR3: TGTGCCTGGGGGCGGGGAGCGAGTTACAATGAGCAGTTCTTC. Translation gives CAWGRGASYNEQFF.

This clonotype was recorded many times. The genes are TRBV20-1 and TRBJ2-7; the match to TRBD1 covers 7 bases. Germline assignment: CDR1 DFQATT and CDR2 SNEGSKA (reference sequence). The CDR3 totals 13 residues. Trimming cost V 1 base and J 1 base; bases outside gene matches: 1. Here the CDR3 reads CSARARGSYEQYF. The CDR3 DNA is TGCAGTGCTAGAGCCAGGGGGTCCTACGAGCAGTACTTC.